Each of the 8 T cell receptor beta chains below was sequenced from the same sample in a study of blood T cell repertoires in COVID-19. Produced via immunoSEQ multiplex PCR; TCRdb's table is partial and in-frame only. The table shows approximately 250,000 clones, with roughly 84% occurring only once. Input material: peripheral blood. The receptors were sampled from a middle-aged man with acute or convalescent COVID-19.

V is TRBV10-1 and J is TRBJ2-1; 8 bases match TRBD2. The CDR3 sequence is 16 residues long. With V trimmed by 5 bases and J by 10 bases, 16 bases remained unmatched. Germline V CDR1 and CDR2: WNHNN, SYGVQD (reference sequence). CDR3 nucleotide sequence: TGCGCCAGCAGTTCCCTTTCGCGACTAGCGACTGAGGAGCAGTTCTTC. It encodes CASSSLSRLATEEQFF.

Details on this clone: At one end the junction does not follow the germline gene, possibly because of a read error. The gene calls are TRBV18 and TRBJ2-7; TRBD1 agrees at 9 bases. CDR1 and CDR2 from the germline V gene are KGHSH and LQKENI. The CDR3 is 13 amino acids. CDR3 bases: TGTGCCAGCTCACCTTCCCGGGACAGGGAAGGGGACTTC. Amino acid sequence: CASSPSRDREGDF.

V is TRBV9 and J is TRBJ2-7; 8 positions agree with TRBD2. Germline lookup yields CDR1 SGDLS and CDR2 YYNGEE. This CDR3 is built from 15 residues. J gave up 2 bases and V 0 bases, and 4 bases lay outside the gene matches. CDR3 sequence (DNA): TGTGCCAGCAGCGTAGGGGCGGGGGGACCCTACGAGCAGTACTTC. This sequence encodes CASSVGAGGPYEQYF.

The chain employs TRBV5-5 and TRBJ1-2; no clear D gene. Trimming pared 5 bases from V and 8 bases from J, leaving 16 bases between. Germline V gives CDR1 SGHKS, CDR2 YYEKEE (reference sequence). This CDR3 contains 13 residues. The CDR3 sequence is CASSPEGQGGYTF. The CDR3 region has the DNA TGTGCCAGCAGTCCGGAGGGCCAAGGGGGCTACACCTTC.

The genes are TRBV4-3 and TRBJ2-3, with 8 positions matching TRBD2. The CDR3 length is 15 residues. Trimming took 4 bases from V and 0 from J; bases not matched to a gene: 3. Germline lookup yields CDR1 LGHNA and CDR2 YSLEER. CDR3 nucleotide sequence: TGCGCCAGCAGCCCCGCGGGGGGCAGCACAGATACGCAGTATTTT. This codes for CASSPAGGSTDTQYF.

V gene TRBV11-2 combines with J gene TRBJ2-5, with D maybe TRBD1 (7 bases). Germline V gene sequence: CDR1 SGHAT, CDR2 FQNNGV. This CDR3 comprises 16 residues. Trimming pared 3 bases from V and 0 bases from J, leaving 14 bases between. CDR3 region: CASSFRGVSYQETQYF. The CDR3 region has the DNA TGTGCCAGCAGCTTCAGGGGGGTTTCCTACCAAGAGACCCAGTACTTC.

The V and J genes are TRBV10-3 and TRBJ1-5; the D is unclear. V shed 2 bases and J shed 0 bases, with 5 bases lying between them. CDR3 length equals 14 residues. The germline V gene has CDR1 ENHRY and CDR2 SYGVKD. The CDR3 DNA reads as TGTGCCATCAGTGAGGGAGGTAGCAATCAGCCCCAGCATTTT. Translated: CAISEGGSNQPQHF.

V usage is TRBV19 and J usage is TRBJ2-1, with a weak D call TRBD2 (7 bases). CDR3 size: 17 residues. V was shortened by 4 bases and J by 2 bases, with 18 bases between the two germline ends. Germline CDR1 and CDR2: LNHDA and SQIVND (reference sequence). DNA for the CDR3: TGTGCCAGTAGTAGACCCTCTAGGGGGGGGACCTACAATGAGCAGTTCTTC. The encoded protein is CASSRPSRGGTYNEQFF. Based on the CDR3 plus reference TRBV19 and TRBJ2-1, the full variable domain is DGGITQSPKYLFRKEGQNVTLSCEQNLNHDAMYWYRQDPGQGLRLIYYSQIVNDFQKGDIAEGYSVSREKKESFPLTVTSAQKNPTAFYLCASSRPSRGGTYNEQFFGPGTRLTVL.